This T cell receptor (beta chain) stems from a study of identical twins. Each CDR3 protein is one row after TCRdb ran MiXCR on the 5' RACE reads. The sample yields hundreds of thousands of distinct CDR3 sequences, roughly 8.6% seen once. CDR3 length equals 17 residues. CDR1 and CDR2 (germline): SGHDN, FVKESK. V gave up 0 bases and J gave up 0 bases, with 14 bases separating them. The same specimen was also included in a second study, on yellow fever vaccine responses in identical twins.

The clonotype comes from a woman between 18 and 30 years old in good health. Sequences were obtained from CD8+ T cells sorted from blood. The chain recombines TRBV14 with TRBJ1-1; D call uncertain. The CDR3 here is CASSQEDGVYMNTEAFF. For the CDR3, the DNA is TGTGCCAGCAGCCAAGAGGATGGGGTATACATGAACACTGAAGCTTTCTTT.